Listed here are 9 T cell receptor beta chains from one sample, sequenced in a study of T cell responses to AZD1222 COVID-19 vaccine (dated by TCRdb to the early 2020s). The sample's time point label, decoded: baseline before first vaccination. Libraries were made using the immunoSEQ multiplex PCR assay. The source is immuneACCESS, and TCRdb retained only in-frame sequences with V and J called. Part of the clones is not carried over; for the studies checked, unresolved V genes explain less than half of this, and the remainder is unexplained. The sample table shows under 150,000 clones, and 93% are seen once. Roughly 5% of the sample lies in the top ten. The sequencing used peripheral blood, collected on day 0 of AZD1222 vaccination. The receptor set was obtained from an adult in good health.

V usage is TRBV6-5 and J usage is TRBJ1-2; D gene ambiguous. CDR3 size: 13 residues. Germline V lookup: CDR1 MNHEY, CDR2 SVGAGI. Trimming removed 4 bases from V and 4 bases from J, with 10 bases in between. The CDR3 DNA reads TGTGCCAGCAGTTTATCCGAGGGCTATGGCTACACCTTC. This encodes CASSLSEGYGYTF.

This clone appeared a single time. This rearrangement joins TRBV11-2 to TRBJ2-7; D gene unclear. Germline V gene sequence: CDR1 SGHAT, CDR2 FQNNGV. V was pared by 3 bases and J by 1 base, with 7 bases between. There are 13 residues in the CDR3. CDR3 sequence: CASSFSSSYEQYF. DNA for the CDR3: TGTGCCAGCAGCTTCTCCAGTTCCTACGAGCAGTACTTC.

The J gene is TRBJ2-5, the V gene TRBV3-1 (or the pseudogene TRBV3-2); D is undetermined. The germline V gene encodes CDR1 LGHDT and CDR2 YNNKEL (reference sequence). There are 13 residues in the CDR3. Between the trimmed V and J ends, which lost 0 bases and 4 bases, there was a span of 6 bases. This chain's CDR3 is CASSQDVVETQYF. CDR3 DNA sequence: TGTGCCAGCAGCCAAGATGTCGTAGAGACCCAGTACTTC.

Here the CDR3 DNA reads TGTGCCAGCAGCCCACCTAAGCGCCACACAGATACGCAGTATTTT. Its protein product is CASSPPKRHTDTQYF. The chain carries TRBV5-4 and TRBJ2-3; D remains ambiguous. The CDR3 runs 15 residues. Trimming removed 4 bases at V and 2 bases at J, with 14 bases between. Germline V gene sequence: CDR1 SGHNT, CDR2 YYREEE (reference sequence).

This chain joins TRBV5-1 and TRBJ2-1; TRBD2 matches at 10 bases. Germline V gene lookup returns CDR1 SGHRS and CDR2 YFSETQ. The CDR3 length is 19 residues. The J segment lost 4 bases and the V segment lost 3 bases, leaving 16 bases of the junction unmatched. The CDR3 loop reads CASSSAGTSAREPYNEQFF. The CDR3, as DNA: TGCGCCAGCAGCTCGGCCGGGACTAGCGCCCGGGAACCGTACAATGAGCAGTTCTTC. Variable domain in full (rest from reference TRBV5-1 and TRBJ2-1): KAGVTQTPRYLIKTRGQQVTLSCSPISGHRSVSWYQQTPGQGLQFLFEYFSETQRNKGNFPGRFSGRQFSNSRSEMNVSTLELGDSALYLCASSSAGTSAREPYNEQFFGPGTRLTVL.

The V and J genes are TRBV5-1 and TRBJ2-2; either TRBD1 or TRBD2 may supply D (5 bases each). The germline V gene has CDR1 SGHRS and CDR2 YFSETQ. The CDR3 runs to 15 residues. V lost 2 bases to trimming and J lost 4 bases, with 12 bases between them. CDR3: CASSFGVGATGELFF. DNA of the CDR3: TGCGCCAGCAGCTTCGGGGTAGGGGCCACCGGGGAGCTGTTTTTT.

This chain uses TRBV7-9 with TRBJ1-2; tentative D call: TRBD1 (6 bases). Germline assignment: CDR1 SEHNR and CDR2 FQNEAQ (reference sequence). The CDR3 is 15 residues long. Trimming took off 2 bases at V and 5 bases at J, with 15 bases between the two ends. The CDR3 DNA reads as TGTGCCAGCAGCTTACCGCAACCGGACAGTTATGGCTACACCTTC. Translating it yields CASSLPQPDSYGYTF. The complete variable domain, with remaining parts taken from reference TRBV7-9 and TRBJ1-2, reads DTGVSQNPRHKITKRGQNVTFRCDPISEHNRLYWYRQTLGQGPEFLTYFQNEAQLEKSRLLSDRFSAERPKGSFSTLEIQRTEQGDSAMYLCASSLPQPDSYGYTFGSGTRLTVV.

The chain couples TRBV9 to TRBJ2-1; 8 bases match TRBD2. The germline gives CDR1 SGDLS, CDR2 YYNGEE. The CDR3 is 17 residues long. Trimming took 1 base from V and 0 from J; bases not matched to a gene: 6. The CDR3 DNA is TGTGCCAGCAGCGTAAACAAGCGGGGGAGCTCCTACAATGAGCAGTTCTTC. Its protein product is CASSVNKRGSSYNEQFF.

The chain couples TRBV4-1 to TRBJ2-1; 7 bases line up with TRBD2. With V trimmed by 0 bases and J by 2 bases, 4 bases remained unmatched. Germline loops: CDR1 MGHRA, CDR2 YSYEKL. The CDR3 is 16 residues long. CDR3 nucleotide sequence: TGCGCCAGCAGCCAAGACCCTAGCGGACCCTACAATGAGCAGTTCTTC. It translates to CASSQDPSGPYNEQFF.